These 20 T cell receptor beta chains came from one sample sequenced in a study of cytomegalovirus exposure and HLA in healthy donors. 13 Jbeta primers and 60 Vbeta primers were used for the PCR. Method: immunoSEQ multiplex PCR; TCRdb's copy keeps in-frame clones and lacks some. The data show 65,000 to 90,000 clones, roughly 90% seen once. The sample taken for sequencing was PBMCs. Every receptor here comes from a woman aged 30 to 39 in good health and CMV-seronegative.

A note on this clone: The junction and the germline gene differ at one end; a read error may be behind it. V gene TRBV15 combines with J gene TRBJ1-2, with TRBD1 identical over 7 bases. The CDR3 loop spans 16 amino acids. CDR1 and CDR2 (germline): LNHNV, YYDKDF (reference sequence). The CDR3 bases are TGTGCCATCAGCAGAACGGACAGGATGGCTAACTATGGCTACACCTTC. Its protein is CAISRTDRMANYGYTF.

The chain joins TRBV5-4 to TRBJ2-7, with D tentatively TRBD2 (7 bases). V was shortened by 4 bases and J by 0 bases, with 23 bases between the two germline ends. The CDR3 spans 18 residues. The V gene's germline CDR1 is SGHNT and CDR2 YYREEE (reference sequence). CDR3 amino acids: CASSRGALGLAVSYEQYF. DNA for the CDR3: TGTGCCAGCAGCAGGGGGGCATTGGGGCTAGCGGTCTCCTACGAGCAGTACTTC.

The rearrangement uses TRBV4-1 and TRBJ2-7; 9 nucleotides agree with TRBD2. Germline V gene sequence: CDR1 MGHRA, CDR2 YSYEKL. The CDR3 is made up of 18 amino acids. V shed 1 base and J 2 bases; nucleotides not matched to a gene: 12. The chain's CDR3 is CASSQGGKGAGGPYEQYF. CDR3 nucleotide sequence: TGCGCCAGCAGCCAAGGGGGGAAAGGTGCGGGAGGGCCCTACGAGCAGTACTTC.

The chain links TRBV19 to TRBJ1-5, with 8 nucleotides matching TRBD1. V was pared by 5 bases and J by 2 bases, with 8 bases of the junction left unmatched. The CDR3 length is 16 residues. CDR1 and CDR2 (germline): LNHDA, SQIVND (reference sequence). CDR3 region: CASSPRAGGGNQPQHF. The DNA of the CDR3 is TGTGCCAGTAGTCCCAGGGCAGGGGGCGGCAATCAGCCCCAGCATTTT.

V gene TRBV4-1 combines with J gene TRBJ2-4, with D maybe TRBD1 (6 bases). The CDR3 covers 15 residues. CDR1 and CDR2 from the germline V gene are MGHRA and YSYEKL. V was trimmed by 3 bases and J by 6 bases, leaving 15 bases between them. The CDR3 DNA reads TGCGCCAGCAGCCAGGGGGCGAAGACGGGAAACATTCAGTACTTC. Residues: CASSQGAKTGNIQYF.

This clone showed up just once. V is TRBV7-3 and J is TRBJ1-1; 11 nucleotides line up with TRBD1. CDR3 length equals 12 residues. V was pared by 6 bases and J by 11 bases, with 5 bases of the junction left unmatched. CDR1 is SGHTA and CDR2 is FQGTGA in the germline V gene. In nucleotides, the CDR3 is TGTGCCAGCAGTTTGGACAGGGGGCTGGCTTTCTTT. Its protein is CASSLDRGLAFF. The full variable domain, rest sourced from reference TRBV7-3 and TRBJ1-1, is GAGVSQTPSNKVTEKGKYVELRCDPISGHTALYWYRQSLGQGPEFLIYFQGTGAADDSGLPNDRFFAVRPEGSVSTLKIQRTERGDSAVYLCASSLDRGLAFFGQGTRLTVV.

This clone was picked up one time. The chain combines TRBV6-5 with TRBJ2-2; D remains ambiguous. With 6 bases removed from V and 5 bases from J, the gap between germline ends came to 13 bases. Germline values: CDR1 MNHEY, CDR2 SVGAGI. The CDR3 is made up of 14 amino acids. CDR3 DNA: TGTGCCAGCAGCCTAGTCCTGTCGACCGGGGAGCTGTTTTTT. It is translated as CASSLVLSTGELFF.

This clone has a handful of counts. The rearrangement joins TRBV4-1 to TRBJ2-1; D might be TRBD2 (6 bases). The CDR3 has 16 residues. Trimming left V 4 bases short and J 8 bases short, with 21 bases between. Germline-derived CDR1 and CDR2 are MGHRA and YSYEKL. The CDR3 DNA is TGCGCCAGCAGCCTCTTTGGCGGGAAAACCGTAGATGAGCAGTTCTTC. Amino acids: CASSLFGGKTVDEQFF.

V is TRBV9 and J is TRBJ1-1; D possibly corresponds to TRBD1 (6 bases). The CDR3 is 16 residues long. CDR1 SGDLS and CDR2 YYNGEE come from the germline V gene. V shed 3 bases and J shed 5 bases, with 20 bases lying between them. CDR3 in amino acids: CASSGGRGAGSTEAFF. CDR3 sequence (DNA): TGTGCCAGCAGCGGAGGGCGGGGGGCAGGGTCTACTGAAGCTTTCTTT.

The chain joins TRBV27 to TRBJ2-2; D unclear. The CDR3 covers 14 residues. Trimming removed 5 bases from V and 4 bases from J, with 11 bases in between. Germline CDR1 MNHEY, CDR2 SMNVEV (reference sequence). The CDR3 spells CASSARTVTGELFF. CDR3 in DNA: TGTGCCAGCAGTGCCCGTACAGTCACCGGGGAGCTGTTTTTT.

This clone was detected a few times. The chain couples TRBV6-4 to TRBJ2-1, with D perhaps matching TRBD2 (7 bases). V shed 4 bases and J shed 5 bases, with 12 bases lying between them. The CDR3 loop spans 14 amino acids. Germline V gives CDR1 MRHNA, CDR2 SNTAGT. CDR3 DNA sequence: TGTGCCAGCAGTGGGGAGGGGGGTCACAATGAGCAGTTCTTC. Translation: CASSGEGGHNEQFF.

This sequence joins TRBV11-2 and TRBJ2-7; 11 bases line up with TRBD2. This CDR3 spans 15 amino acids. The junction had 4 bases not matched to a gene; V was cut back by 5 bases and J by 1 base. Germline CDR1 reads SGHAT; CDR2 reads FQNNGV. The chain's CDR3 is CASSPRLAGSYEQYF. The CDR3 DNA follows: TGTGCCAGCAGCCCCAGACTAGCGGGGTCCTACGAGCAGTACTTC.

The chain uses TRBV27 and TRBJ2-1; no firm D call. Germline lookup yields CDR1 MNHEY and CDR2 SMNVEV (reference sequence). Trimming shortened V by 10 bases and J by 9 bases, and 13 bases separated the two germline ends. This CDR3 region has 11 residues. The CDR3 sequence: CATTMGSEQFF. CDR3 nucleotides: TGTGCCACCACGATGGGCAGTGAGCAGTTCTTC.

The gene calls are TRBV5-3 and TRBJ1-1, with D unclear. TRBV5-3 qualifies as an ORF whose function is uncertain. There are 16 residues in the CDR3. V was pared by 0 bases and J by 10 bases, with 22 bases between. The CDR3 region has the DNA TGTGCCAGAAGCTTGGGAGTAGACACCCTGACCCAAGGAGCTTTCTTT. It codes for CARSLGVDTLTQGAFF.

The chain recombines TRBV4-2 with TRBJ2-3; 10 bases match TRBD2. CDR3 size: 18 residues. CDR1 and CDR2 (germline): LGHNA, YNFKEQ. The trim removed 2 bases at V and 5 bases at J, leaving 13 bases unmatched. This chain's CDR3 is CASSQRSGRARDVDTQYF. The CDR3 DNA is TGTGCCAGCAGCCAACGAAGCGGGAGGGCCAGGGACGTAGATACGCAGTATTTT.

Only a few counts were recorded for this clone. V and J are TRBV11-2 and TRBJ1-2; 9 nucleotides agree with TRBD1. Germline lookup yields CDR1 SGHAT and CDR2 FQNNGV. This CDR3 has 13 residues. Germline trimming cut 5 bases from V and 6 bases from J; bases unmatched to any gene: 4. The CDR3 loop is CASSPRTGDGYTF. The DNA for the CDR3 is TGTGCCAGCAGCCCCCGGACAGGGGATGGCTACACCTTC. Full variable domain (missing parts from reference TRBV11-2 and TRBJ1-2): EAGVAQSPRYKIIEKRQSVAFWCNPISGHATLYWYQQILGQGPKLLIQFQNNGVVDDSQLPKDRFSAERLKGVDSTLKIQPAKLEDSAVYLCASSPRTGDGYTFGSGTRLTVV.

The chain recombines TRBV7-9 with TRBJ1-1; D not certain. V lost 4 bases and J lost 3, with 18 bases in between. The germline gives CDR1 SEHNR, CDR2 FQNEAQ (reference sequence). This CDR3 has 16 amino acids. CDR3 DNA: TGTGCCAGCAGCTCCTATCCCGGCGGGTCGGACACTGAAGCTTTCTTT. Protein product: CASSSYPGGSDTEAFF. The complete variable domain, with remaining parts taken from reference TRBV7-9 and TRBJ1-1, reads DTGVSQNPRHKITKRGQNVTFRCDPISEHNRLYWYRQTLGQGPEFLTYFQNEAQLEKSRLLSDRFSAERPKGSFSTLEIQRTEQGDSAMYLCASSSYPGGSDTEAFFGQGTRLTVV.

Written as DNA, the CDR3 is TGTGCCAGCAGCCCCAACAGGGGACGTCAGCCCCAGCATTTT. Translating gives CASSPNRGRQPQHF. This chain links TRBV7-2 with TRBJ1-5, with 7 bases lining up with TRBD1. V was clipped by 5 bases and J by 6 bases; unmatched bases: 7. The CDR3 loop spans 14 amino acids. Germline V gene lookup returns CDR1 SGHTA and CDR2 FQGNSA.

The genes are TRBV6-5 and TRBJ2-5; TRBD2 aligns across 9 bases. J was trimmed by 5 bases and V by 6 bases; bases with no gene match: 7. The CDR3 is 14 residues long. Looked up from germline, CDR1 is MNHEY and CDR2 is SVGAGI. CDR3 region: CASRSSGIQETQYF. The CDR3 coding sequence is TGTGCCAGCAGGTCTAGCGGGATACAGGAGACCCAGTACTTC.

The chain has TRBV10-1 and TRBJ2-5; possibly TRBD2 for D (6 bases). The J call may be incorrect, as the DNA end agrees better with TRBJ2-7. The CDR3 length is 15 residues. Germline loops: CDR1 WNHNN, CDR2 SYGVQD (reference sequence). The CDR3 DNA reads TGCGCCAGCAAGAGGCGCGGGATGGCTCCCTACGAGCAGTACTTC. Translation gives CASKRRGMAPYEQYF.